This TCR beta chain is from a study of cytomegalovirus exposure and HLA in healthy donors. 60 Vbeta and 13 Jbeta primers were used in PCR. The data were produced by immunoSEQ multiplex PCR, yet TCRdb's version contains in-frame clones alone and is incomplete. Of around 110,000 clones in the sample, 50% to 75% were seen once. Study results and caveats: Later analysis placed DRB1 highest and HLA-C lowest in TCR association rates, which differed by HLA locus.

To note about this clone: Its antigen is not known. Other DNA sequences of this sample code for an identical CDR3.

This receptor was identified in a middle-aged woman in good health and CMV-seropositive. The sequencing input was PBMCs.

CDR3 in amino acids: CASSLGQGAEKLFF. The CDR3, as DNA: TGCGCCAGCAGCTTGGGACAGGGGGCTGAAAAACTGTTTTTT. The chain combines TRBV5-1 with TRBJ1-4, with 10 bases fitting TRBD1. CDR1 and CDR2 from the germline V gene are SGHRS and YFSETQ. Unmatched junction bases numbered 0, after V lost 0 bases and J lost 7 bases. The CDR3 length is 14 residues.